This passage covers 10 T cell receptor beta chains from one sample sequenced in a study of CD8 T cells in Susac syndrome. RNA amounts of roughly 0.5 to 1 ug underwent reverse transcription with random hexamers. From the immunoSEQ multiplex PCR reads, TCRdb called clonotypes with MiXCR, one entry per CDR3 protein. Among around 150,000 distinct CDR3 sequences, around 94% were seen once, and the ten largest hold over 0.12%. The sequencing input was CD4+ T cells from PBMCs. The receptors originated from a human donor in good health.

The J gene is TRBJ2-7, the V gene TRBV7-9; 7 bases fit TRBD1. V shed 1 base and J 11 bases; nucleotides not matched to a gene: 5. Germline CDR1 SEHNR, CDR2 FQNEAQ (reference sequence). The CDR3 extends over 12 amino acids. The CDR3 sequence: CASSLDRGVEYF. The CDR3 region has the DNA TGTGCCAGCAGCTTAGACAGGGGTGTAGAGTACTTC.

J is TRBJ2-2 and V is TRBV29-1; 9 nucleotides agree with TRBD1. Germline V gene sequence: CDR1 SQVTM, CDR2 ANQGSEA. Germline trimming cut 7 bases from V and 6 bases from J; bases unmatched to any gene: 6. This CDR3 spans 13 amino acids. The CDR3 protein is CSGRQGVAGELFF. The DNA of the CDR3 is TGCAGCGGCCGACAGGGGGTGGCCGGGGAGCTGTTTTTT.

The chain uses TRBV20-1 and TRBJ2-3; 12 bases match TRBD2. The CDR3 is 16 amino acids. V was clipped by 3 bases and J by 7 bases; unmatched bases: 11. Germline lookup yields CDR1 DFQATT and CDR2 SNEGSKA (reference sequence). DNA of the CDR3: TGCAGTGCTAGTAATCTAGCGGGGGGGATCGGAAATACGCAGTATTTT. Translation: CSASNLAGGIGNTQYF.

The chain recombines TRBV18 with TRBJ2-1; TRBD1 matches at 7 bases. J was trimmed by 6 bases and V by 6 bases; bases with no gene match: 8. The CDR3 covers 14 residues. Germline V gene lookup returns CDR1 KGHSH and CDR2 LQKENI. The CDR3: CASSDRVGSNEQFF. The CDR3 coding sequence is TGTGCCAGCTCCGACAGGGTCGGTAGCAATGAGCAGTTCTTC.

The chain joins TRBV5-1 to TRBJ2-5; D is possibly TRBD2 (6 bases). This CDR3 is built from 15 residues. Germline V CDR1 and CDR2: SGHRS, YFSETQ. V was clipped by 0 bases and J by 2 bases, with 11 bases between them. The CDR3 region is CASSLAPGEQETQYF. The CDR3 nucleotides read TGCGCCAGCAGCTTGGCACCGGGAGAACAAGAGACCCAGTACTTC.

V usage is TRBV7-9 and J usage is TRBJ2-7; 7 bases fit TRBD1. The CDR3 sequence is 12 residues long. The trim removed 3 bases at V and 13 bases at J, leaving 9 bases unmatched. The germline gives CDR1 SEHNR, CDR2 FQNEAQ (reference sequence). The CDR3 region is CASSLDRSTYYF. CDR3 in DNA: TGTGCCAGCAGCTTGGACAGGAGTACTTATTACTTC.

The J gene is TRBJ1-3, the V gene TRBV20-1; weak D call: TRBD1 (5 bases). The length of the CDR3 is 15 residues. Germline values: CDR1 DFQATT, CDR2 SNEGSKA (reference sequence). V was trimmed by 0 bases and J by 0 bases, leaving 9 bases between them. CDR3 sequence reads: CSARDGTDSGNTIYF. CDR3 sequence (DNA): TGCAGTGCTAGAGATGGGACCGACTCTGGAAACACCATATATTTT.

The V call is TRBV20-1, the J call TRBJ2-5, with D unresolved. Per germline, CDR1 DFQATT and CDR2 SNEGSKA (reference sequence). This CDR3 spans 11 amino acids. V lost 5 bases to trimming and J lost 5 bases, with 9 bases between them. The CDR3 sequence: CSAVPDETQYF. CDR3 nucleotides: TGCAGTGCTGTACCGGATGAGACCCAGTACTTC.

The chain links TRBV20-1 to TRBJ1-1; 7 nucleotides match TRBD1. V was pared by 5 bases and J by 1 base, with 7 bases of the junction left unmatched. Germline CDR1 and CDR2: DFQATT and SNEGSKA (reference sequence). The CDR3 is 14 amino acids. The DNA of the CDR3 is TGCAGTGCTGGGAACAGGGGAAGGAACACTGAAGCTTTCTTT. It is translated as CSAGNRGRNTEAFF.

The chain recombines TRBV1 with TRBJ2-7; the D call TRBD2 from the table was never checked on the DNA. TRBV1 is an annotated pseudogene. The CDR3 extends over 12 amino acids. For the CDR3, the DNA is TGCACCAGCAGCCCCTCCTTGGGGGAGCAGTACTTC. Protein sequence: CTSSPSLGEQYF.